Only a few counts were recorded for the clone carrying this T cell receptor (beta chain). As yet, its antigen is unknown. The data are from a study of identical twins. Notes on the study in general: Monozygotic twins shared more out-of-frame TCR alpha than recombination models predicted. Shared out-of-frame alpha sequences (those common to twins) showed excess low generation probability.

V was pared by 1 base and J by 10 bases, with 4 bases of the junction left unmatched. Germline V lookup: CDR1 SNHLY, CDR2 FYNNEI. This CDR3 is built from 16 residues. The donor group consisted entirely of healthy Caucasians. In TCRdb, the 5' RACE reads were re-called with MiXCR into one record per CDR3 protein. This repertoire shows 310,000 or so distinct CDR3 sequences, 7.5% to 9.5% found once; its top ten account for 6% to 8.5%. Separately, the same data were catalogued under a study of yellow fever vaccine responses in identical twins.

The receptor was derived from a woman aged 18-30 years in good health. J is TRBJ2-1 and V is TRBV2; 16 nucleotides align to TRBD2. Sequenced sample: CD8+ T cells sorted from blood. CDR3 nucleotide sequence: TGTGCCAGCAGTGAAGGGGGACTAGCGGGGGGGCGCGAGCAGTTCTTC. This gives the protein CASSEGGLAGGREQFF.